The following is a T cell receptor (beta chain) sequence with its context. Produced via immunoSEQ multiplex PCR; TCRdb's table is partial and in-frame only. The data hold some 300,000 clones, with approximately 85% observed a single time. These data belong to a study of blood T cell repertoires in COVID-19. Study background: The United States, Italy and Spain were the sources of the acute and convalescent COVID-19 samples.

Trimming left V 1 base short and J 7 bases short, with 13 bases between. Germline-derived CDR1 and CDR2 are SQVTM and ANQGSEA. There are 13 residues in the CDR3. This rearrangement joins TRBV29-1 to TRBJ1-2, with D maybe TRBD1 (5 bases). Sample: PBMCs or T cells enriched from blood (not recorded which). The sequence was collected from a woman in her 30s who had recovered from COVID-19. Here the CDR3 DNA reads TGCAGCGTTGAAGCCGGAGGGACTTTTGGCTACACCTTC. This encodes CSVEAGGTFGYTF.